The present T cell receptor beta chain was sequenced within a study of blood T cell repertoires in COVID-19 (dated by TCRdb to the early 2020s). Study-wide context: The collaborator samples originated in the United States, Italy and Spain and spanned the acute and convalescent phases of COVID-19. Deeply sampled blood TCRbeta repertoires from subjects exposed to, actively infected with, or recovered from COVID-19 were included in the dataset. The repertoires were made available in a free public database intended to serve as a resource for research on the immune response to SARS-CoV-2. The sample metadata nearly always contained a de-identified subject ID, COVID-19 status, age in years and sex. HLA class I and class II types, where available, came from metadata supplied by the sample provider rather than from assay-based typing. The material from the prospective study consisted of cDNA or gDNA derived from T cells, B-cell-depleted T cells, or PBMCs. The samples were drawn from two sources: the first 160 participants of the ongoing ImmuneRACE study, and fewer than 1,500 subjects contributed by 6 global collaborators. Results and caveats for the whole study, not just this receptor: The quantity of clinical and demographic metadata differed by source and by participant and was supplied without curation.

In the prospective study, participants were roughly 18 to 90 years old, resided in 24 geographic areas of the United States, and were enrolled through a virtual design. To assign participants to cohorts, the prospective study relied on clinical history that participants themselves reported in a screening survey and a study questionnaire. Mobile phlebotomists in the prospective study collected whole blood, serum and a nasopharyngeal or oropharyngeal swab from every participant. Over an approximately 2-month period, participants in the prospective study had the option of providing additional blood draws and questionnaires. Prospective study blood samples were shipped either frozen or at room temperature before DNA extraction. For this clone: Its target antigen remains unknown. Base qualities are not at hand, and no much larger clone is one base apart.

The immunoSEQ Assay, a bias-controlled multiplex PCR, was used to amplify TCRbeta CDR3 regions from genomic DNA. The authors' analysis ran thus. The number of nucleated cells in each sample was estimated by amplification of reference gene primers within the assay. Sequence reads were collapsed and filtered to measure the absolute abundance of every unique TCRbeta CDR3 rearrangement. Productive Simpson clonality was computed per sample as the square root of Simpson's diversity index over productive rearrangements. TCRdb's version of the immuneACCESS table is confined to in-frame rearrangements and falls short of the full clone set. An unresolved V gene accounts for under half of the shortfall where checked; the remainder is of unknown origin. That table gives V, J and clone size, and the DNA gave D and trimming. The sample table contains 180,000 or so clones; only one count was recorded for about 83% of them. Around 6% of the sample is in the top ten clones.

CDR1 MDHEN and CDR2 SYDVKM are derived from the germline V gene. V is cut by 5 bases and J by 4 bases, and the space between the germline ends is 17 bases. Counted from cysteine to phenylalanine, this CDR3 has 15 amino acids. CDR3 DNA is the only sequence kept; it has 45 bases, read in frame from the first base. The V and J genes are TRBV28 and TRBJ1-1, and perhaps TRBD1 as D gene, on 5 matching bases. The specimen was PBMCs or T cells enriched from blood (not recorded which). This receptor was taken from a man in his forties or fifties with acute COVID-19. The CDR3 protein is CASSGEGRVSTEAFF. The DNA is TGTGCCAGCAGTGGGGAGGGCAGGGTGTCCACTGAAGCTTTCTTT. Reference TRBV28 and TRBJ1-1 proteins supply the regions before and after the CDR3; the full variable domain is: DVKVTQSSRYLVKRTGEKVFLECVQDMDHENMFWYRQDPGLGLRLIYFSYDVKMKEKGDIPEGYSVSREKKERFSLILESASTNQTSMYLCASSGEGRVSTEAFFGQGTRLTVV.